This T cell receptor beta chain was observed in a study of breast tumors, draining lymph nodes, adjacent tissues. The V segment lost 3 bases and the J segment 4 bases; nucleotides outside the gene matches: 9. The CDR3 has 16 amino acids. In germline, CDR1 is SGHAT, CDR2 FQNNGV. This clonotype has a count of ten or more. Via MiXCR, TCRdb re-called the multiplex PCR reads, giving one row per CDR3 protein. This sample has approximately 52,000 distinct CDR3 sequences, with under 50% found just once. The clonotype comes from a female donor with breast cancer. Some clones in this sample may be carry-over from other donors' samples. The sample was breast tumor tissue. The V gene is TRBV11-2, the J gene TRBJ2-3; 8 bases are a match to TRBD1. The CDR3 DNA sequence: TGTGCCAGCAGCTTTTTTCCCCAGGGGGCGTCAGATACGCAGTATTTT. Its protein is CASSFFPQGASDTQYF.